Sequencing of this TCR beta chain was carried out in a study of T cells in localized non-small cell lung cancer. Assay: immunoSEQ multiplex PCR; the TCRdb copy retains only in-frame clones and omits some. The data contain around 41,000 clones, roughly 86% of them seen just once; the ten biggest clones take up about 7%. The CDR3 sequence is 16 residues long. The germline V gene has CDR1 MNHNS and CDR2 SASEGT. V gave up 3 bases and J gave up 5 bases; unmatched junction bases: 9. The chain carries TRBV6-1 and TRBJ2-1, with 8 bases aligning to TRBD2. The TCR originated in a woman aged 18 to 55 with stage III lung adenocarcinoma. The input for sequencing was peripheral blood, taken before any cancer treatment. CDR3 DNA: TGTGCCAGCAGTGACGCTATTGGCGGGGGGAACAATGAGCAGTTCTTC. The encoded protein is CASSDAIGGGNNEQFF.